The clone carrying this T cell receptor (beta chain) was seen a few times. Its antigen remains unknown. The sample belongs to a study of identical twins. Germline V gene sequence: CDR1 SGHDN, CDR2 FVKESK. The CDR3 runs 17 residues. V lost 1 base and J lost 4; bases outside the gene matches: 9. Study-wide findings and caveats: The study found excess low generation probability among twin-shared out-of-frame alpha sequences. Analyses of zero insertions could, in part, be confounded by invariant MAIT and iNKT cells. Models, which agreed with sharing between unrelated individuals, nonetheless underestimated the out-of-frame TCR alpha sharing seen in monozygotic twins.

Carrying unique molecular identifiers, the cDNA also gained a universal primer site through template switching. TCRdb re-derived calls from the 5' RACE reads in MiXCR, one entry per CDR3 protein. Here the sample spans about 570,000 distinct CDR3 sequences, roughly 9.9% being singletons. These data are also associated with another study on yellow fever vaccine responses in identical twins.

V gene TRBV14 combines with J gene TRBJ2-1, with TRBD2 identical over 8 bases. The sequencing sample was made of PBMCs. This sequence originates from a woman in her late teens or twenties in good health. The CDR3, as DNA: TGTGCCAGCAGCCAAGGAAGTACCCGGGAGGGATACAATGAGCAGTTCTTC. Protein product: CASSQGSTREGYNEQFF.